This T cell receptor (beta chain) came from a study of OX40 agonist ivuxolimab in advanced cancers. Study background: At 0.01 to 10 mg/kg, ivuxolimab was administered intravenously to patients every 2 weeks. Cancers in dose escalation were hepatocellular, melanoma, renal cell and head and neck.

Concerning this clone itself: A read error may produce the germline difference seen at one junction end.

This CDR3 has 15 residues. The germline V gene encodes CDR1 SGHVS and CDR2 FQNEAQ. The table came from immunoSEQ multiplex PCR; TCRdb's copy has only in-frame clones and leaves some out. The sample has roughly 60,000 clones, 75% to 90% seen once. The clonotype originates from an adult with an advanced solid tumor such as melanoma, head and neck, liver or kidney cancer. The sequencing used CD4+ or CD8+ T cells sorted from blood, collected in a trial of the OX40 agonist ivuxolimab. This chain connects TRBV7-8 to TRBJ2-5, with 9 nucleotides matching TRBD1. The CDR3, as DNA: TGTGCCAGCAGCCAACAATCGGGACAGGGAAAGACCCGGTACTTC. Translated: CASSQQSGQGKTRYF.